One sample yielded the 2 T cell receptor beta chains listed below, sequenced in a study. A single record per CDR3 protein comes from TCRdb applying MiXCR to the RT-PCR reads. The repertoire holds 650,000 to 800,000 distinct CDR3 sequences, with approximately 14% as singletons. The sequenced sample was memory CD4+ T cells from blood. The origin of the receptors is a female donor in good health, serving as a healthy control.

The chain employs TRBV20-1 and TRBJ1-5, with D possibly TRBD1 on 6 matching bases. The CDR3 spans 17 residues. V lost 0 bases, J lost 0 bases, and 15 bases lay in between. The germline V gene encodes CDR1 DFQATT and CDR2 SNEGSKA (reference sequence). CDR3 protein: CSAREYKGHLSNQPQHF. The DNA of the CDR3 is TGCAGTGCTAGAGAGTATAAGGGACATCTTAGCAATCAGCCCCAGCATTTT.

This clonotype was seen at least ten times. The chain employs TRBV4-1 and TRBJ1-4, with D unresolved. The CDR3 is made up of 16 amino acids. V gave up 4 bases and J gave up 8 bases, with 20 bases separating them. Germline V gives CDR1 MGHRA, CDR2 YSYEKL. Here the CDR3 DNA reads TGCGCCAGCAGCCTCGGGGTTAATAATCGGGAGGAAAAACTGTTTTTT. Translation: CASSLGVNNREEKLFF.